This T cell receptor (beta chain) was identified during a study of shared clonotypes between healthy human individuals. Across the study: The composition of the donors was a couple of women and a few men aged 18 to 49. Findings and limits, study-wide: Naive subsets usually exceeded memory subsets in estimated richness.

Germline CDR1 is MNHNS and CDR2 is SASEGT. The CDR3 is made up of 15 amino acids. Trimming took off 6 bases at V and 1 base at J, with 13 bases between the two ends. Per the study methods: Without quality scores, immunoSEQ junctional reads could not be filtered like full-length reads. TCRdb's copy holds only in-frame clones and misses some; the assay was immunoSEQ multiplex PCR. Clonal size and the V and J genes are those of that table, whereas D and trimming came from the DNA. The sample includes more than 2,000,000 clones, approximately 95% of them seen just once. Notes on this clone: Its antigen is as yet unknown.

Splitting the CD4+ cells yielded a CD45RA+ naive subset and a CD45RA-negative memory subset. The clonotype originates from a man younger than 35 in good health. Some clones in this sample may be carry-over from other donors' samples. The chain uses TRBV6-1 and TRBJ2-1; D gene unclear. The sequencing input was naive CD4+ T cells from PBMCs. This sample's subset: CD45RA+ positively selected. The chain's CDR3 is CASRGPGSSYNEQFF. Here the CDR3 DNA reads TGTGCCAGCAGGGGCCCCGGCAGTTCCTACAATGAGCAGTTCTTC.